This passage covers 6 T cell receptor beta chains from one sample sequenced in a study of T-cell memory formation after mild COVID-19. TCRdb fed the 5' RACE reads into MiXCR, producing one record per CDR3 protein. The sample has about 560,000 distinct CDR3 sequences, 15% to 20% seen once; the top ten hold 8.1%. Material for sequencing was PBMCs or a T cell subset sorted from them (not recorded which). The receptors here all came from an adult woman who had mild COVID-19 (a few samples of this study predate the infection). Cell type and time point are not known.

This rearrangement joins TRBV4-2 to TRBJ2-1; D remains unclear. CDR1 is LGHNA and CDR2 is YNFKEQ in the germline V gene. V lost 5 bases and J 8 bases, leaving 13 bases between the germline ends. The CDR3 sequence is 13 residues long. CDR3 amino acids: CASSGISGDEQFF. CDR3 sequence (DNA): TGTGCCAGCAGCGGAATCAGTGGGGATGAGCAGTTCTTC.

This clonotype has only a few counts. The gene calls are TRBV13 and TRBJ1-6; 8 bases line up with TRBD1. The V and J ends lost 6 bases and 9 bases, in that order; junction bases with no gene match: 13. Germline CDR1 reads PRHDT; CDR2 reads FYEKMQ (reference sequence). The CDR3 is 16 residues long. Here the CDR3 reads CASRHRTGLFSSPLHF. In DNA, the CDR3 is TGTGCCAGCAGACACCGGACAGGGCTATTCAGTTCACCCCTCCACTTT.

This clonotype was detected a few times. The V and J genes are TRBV7-9 and TRBJ1-4, with a possible D match to TRBD1 (6 bases). CDR1 and CDR2 (germline): SEHNR, FQNEAQ (reference sequence). The length of the CDR3 is 17 residues. V lost 1 base and J 5 bases, leaving 17 bases between the germline ends. CDR3 in amino acids: CASSLGGRGRGNEKLFF. DNA of the CDR3: TGTGCCAGCAGCTTAGGCGGTCGCGGAAGGGGGAATGAAAAACTGTTTTTT.

Only a few counts were recorded for this clonotype. This rearrangement joins TRBV7-2 to TRBJ2-3, with TRBD2 matching over 10 bases. The V and J ends lost 9 bases and 3 bases, in that order; junction bases with no gene match: 6. Germline CDR1 SGHTA, CDR2 FQGNSA. The CDR3 consists of 14 residues. The CDR3, as DNA: TGTGCCAGTATGCCGGGACTAGCGACAGATACGCAGTATTTT. Protein product: CASMPGLATDTQYF.

This clonotype was found once. This CDR3 is CASSMGAGLNTEAFF. The DNA for the CDR3 is TGTGCCAGTAGTATGGGAGCAGGGCTGAACACTGAAGCTTTCTTT. The genes are TRBV19 and TRBJ1-1; D perhaps matches TRBD1 (5 bases). V lost 3 bases to trimming and J lost 0 bases, with 11 bases between them. This CDR3 region has 15 residues. The germline gives CDR1 LNHDA, CDR2 SQIVND (reference sequence).

This clonotype was seen only a few times. The chain has TRBV5-4 and TRBJ1-1; maybe TRBD1 (6 bases). Germline lookup yields CDR1 SGHNT and CDR2 YYREEE (reference sequence). Trimming pared 3 bases from V and 4 bases from J, leaving 13 bases between. This CDR3 contains 14 residues. CDR3 protein: CASSSPTGSTEAFF. The CDR3 DNA reads TGTGCCAGCAGCTCACCCACAGGGTCCACTGAAGCTTTCTTT.